This TCR beta chain was recovered during a study of blood T cell repertoires in COVID-19. Study context: Donors in the United States, Italy and Spain gave samples during acute or convalescent COVID-19. PBMCs, B-cell-depleted T cells, or T cells were the source of the cDNA or gDNA that made up the material.

In the study's own analysis: By means of reference gene primer amplification, nucleated cell counts were estimated. This table comes from immunoSEQ multiplex PCR, and its TCRdb copy is limited to in-frame clones, with some not included. V and J calls and clone size come straight from that table; D and trimming were deduced from the DNA. Of under 140,000 clones listed, approximately 85% are singletons. CDR1 and CDR2 from the germline V gene are SGHDT and YYEEEE. The V gene lost 4 bases and the J gene lost 5 bases, with 12 bases spanning the gap. This CDR3 is built from 14 residues. The clonotype was recovered from a woman aged 55-75 years with acute or convalescent COVID-19. The source material was peripheral blood. This chain links TRBV5-6 with TRBJ2-2, with D possibly matching TRBD2 (5 bases). The CDR3 DNA reads as TGTGCCAGCAGCCGGGGTTTCGGGACCGGGGAGCTGTTTTTT. Its translation is CASSRGFGTGELFF.